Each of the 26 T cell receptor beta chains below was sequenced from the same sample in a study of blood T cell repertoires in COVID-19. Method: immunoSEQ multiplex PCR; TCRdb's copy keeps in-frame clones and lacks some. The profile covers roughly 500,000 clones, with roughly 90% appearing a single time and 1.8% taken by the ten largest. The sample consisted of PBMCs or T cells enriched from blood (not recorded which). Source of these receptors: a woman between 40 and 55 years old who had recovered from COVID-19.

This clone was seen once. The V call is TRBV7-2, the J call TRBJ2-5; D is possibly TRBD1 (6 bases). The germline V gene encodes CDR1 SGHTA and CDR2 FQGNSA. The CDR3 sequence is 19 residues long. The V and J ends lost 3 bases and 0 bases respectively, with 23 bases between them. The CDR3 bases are TGTGCCAGCAGCTTCCCGGTGGACAGCCAAATTTCGTACCAAGAGACCCAGTACTTC. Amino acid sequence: CASSFPVDSQISYQETQYF.

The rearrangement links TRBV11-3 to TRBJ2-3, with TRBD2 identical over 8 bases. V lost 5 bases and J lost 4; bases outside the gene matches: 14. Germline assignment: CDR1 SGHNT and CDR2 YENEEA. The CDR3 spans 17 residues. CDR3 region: CASSARRSGSLADTQYF. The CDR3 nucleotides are TGTGCCAGCAGCGCGAGACGGAGCGGGAGTCTAGCAGATACGCAGTATTTT.

CDR3 nucleotides: TGTGCCAGCAGGGACACAGGGGGTGAAAATCAGCCCCAGCATTTT. Its protein is CASRDTGGENQPQHF. The chain recombines TRBV6-5 with TRBJ1-5, with TRBD1 identical over 8 bases. Germline V gene data show CDR1 as MNHEY and CDR2 as SVGAGI. Trimming removed 6 bases from V and 4 bases from J; junction bases left unmatched: 8. The CDR3 has 15 amino acids.

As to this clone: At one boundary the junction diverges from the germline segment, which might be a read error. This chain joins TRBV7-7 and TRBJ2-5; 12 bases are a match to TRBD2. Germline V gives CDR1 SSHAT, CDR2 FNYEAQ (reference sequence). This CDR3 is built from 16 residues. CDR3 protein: CASSKRLAGEGETQYF. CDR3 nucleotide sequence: TGTGCTAGCAGCAAAAGACTAGCGGGAGAAGGGGAGACCCAGTACTTC.

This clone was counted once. The CDR3 nucleotides read TGTGCCAGCACTAATCAGGGCAATCAGCCCCAGCATTTT. Its protein product is CASTNQGNQPQHF. The chain joins TRBV5-8 to TRBJ1-5; no reliable D call. With 6 bases removed from V and 2 bases from J, the gap between germline ends came to 9 bases. The CDR3 spans 13 residues. In germline, CDR1 is SGHTS, CDR2 YDEGEE.

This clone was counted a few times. CDR3 bases: TGTGCCAGTAGTGGCGCGGGTTATAGCAATCAGCCCCAGCATTTT. Translated, it gives CASSGAGYSNQPQHF. J is TRBJ1-5 and V is TRBV19; no clear D. The germline V and J ends were trimmed by 5 bases and 0 bases, with 11 bases remaining between them. The CDR3 runs to 15 residues. The germline CDR1 and CDR2 sequences are LNHDA and SQIVND (reference sequence).

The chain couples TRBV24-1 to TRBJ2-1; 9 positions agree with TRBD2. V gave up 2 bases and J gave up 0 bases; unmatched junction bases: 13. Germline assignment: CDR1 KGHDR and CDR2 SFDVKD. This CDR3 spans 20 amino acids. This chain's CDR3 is CATSDWNSGSSWGSYNEQFF. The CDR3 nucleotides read TGTGCCACCAGTGATTGGAATAGCGGGAGTTCTTGGGGCTCCTACAATGAGCAGTTCTTC.

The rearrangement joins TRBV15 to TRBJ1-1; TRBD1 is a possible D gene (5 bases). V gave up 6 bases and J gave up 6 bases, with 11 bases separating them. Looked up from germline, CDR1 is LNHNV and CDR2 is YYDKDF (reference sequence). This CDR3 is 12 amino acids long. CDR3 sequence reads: CATRGLGPEAFF. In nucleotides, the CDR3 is TGTGCCACCAGGGGGCTGGGCCCTGAAGCTTTCTTT.

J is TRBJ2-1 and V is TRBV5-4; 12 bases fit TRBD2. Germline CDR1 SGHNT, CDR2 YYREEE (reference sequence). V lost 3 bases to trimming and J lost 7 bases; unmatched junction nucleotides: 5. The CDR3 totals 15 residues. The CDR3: CASSSGLAGFNEQFF. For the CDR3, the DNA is TGTGCCAGCAGCTCGGGACTAGCGGGTTTTAATGAGCAGTTCTTC.

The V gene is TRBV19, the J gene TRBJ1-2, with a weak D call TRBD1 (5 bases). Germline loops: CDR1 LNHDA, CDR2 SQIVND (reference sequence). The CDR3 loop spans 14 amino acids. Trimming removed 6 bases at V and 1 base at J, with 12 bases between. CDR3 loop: CASRTLTDNYGYTF. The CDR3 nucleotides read TGTGCCAGTAGAACCTTGACAGATAACTATGGCTACACCTTC.

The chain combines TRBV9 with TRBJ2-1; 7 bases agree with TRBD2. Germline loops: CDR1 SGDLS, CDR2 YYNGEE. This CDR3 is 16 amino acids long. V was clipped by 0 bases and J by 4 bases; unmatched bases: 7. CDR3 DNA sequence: TGTGCCAGCAGCGTAGAGGGCTTGGGGGGGTACAATGAGCAGTTCTTC. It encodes CASSVEGLGGYNEQFF.

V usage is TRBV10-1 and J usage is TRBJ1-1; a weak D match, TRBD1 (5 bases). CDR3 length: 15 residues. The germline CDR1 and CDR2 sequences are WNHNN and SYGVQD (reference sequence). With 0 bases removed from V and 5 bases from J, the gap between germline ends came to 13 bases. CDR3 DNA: TGCGCCAGCAGTGAGTCGCAGGGAATGTCGACTGAAGCTTTCTTT. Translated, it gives CASSESQGMSTEAFF.

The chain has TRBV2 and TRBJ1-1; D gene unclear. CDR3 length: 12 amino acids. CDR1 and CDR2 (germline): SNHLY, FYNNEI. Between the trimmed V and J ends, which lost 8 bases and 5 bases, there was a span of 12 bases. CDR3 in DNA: TGTGCCAGCGGAAGTGAGGAGACTGAAGCTTTCTTT. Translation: CASGSEETEAFF.

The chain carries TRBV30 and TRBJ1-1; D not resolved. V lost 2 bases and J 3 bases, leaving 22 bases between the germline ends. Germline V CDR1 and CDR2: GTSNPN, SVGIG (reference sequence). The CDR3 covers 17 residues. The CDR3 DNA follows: TGTGCCTGGAGTCCGTACGGGGTGACCGGAGGTCACACTGAAGCTTTCTTT. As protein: CAWSPYGVTGGHTEAFF.

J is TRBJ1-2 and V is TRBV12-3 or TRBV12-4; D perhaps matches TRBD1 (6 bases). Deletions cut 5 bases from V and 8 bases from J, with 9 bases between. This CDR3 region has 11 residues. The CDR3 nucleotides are TGTGCCAGCAGTCAGGGGTCCGGCTACACCTTC. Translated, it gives CASSQGSGYTF.

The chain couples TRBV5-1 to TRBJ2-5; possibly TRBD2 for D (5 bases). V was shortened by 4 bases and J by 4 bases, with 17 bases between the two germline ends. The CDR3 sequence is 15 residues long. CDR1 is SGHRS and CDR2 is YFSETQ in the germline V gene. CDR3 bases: TGCGCCAGCAGCAGAGAGGGCCATCTCCGAGAGACCCAGTACTTC. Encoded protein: CASSREGHLRETQYF.

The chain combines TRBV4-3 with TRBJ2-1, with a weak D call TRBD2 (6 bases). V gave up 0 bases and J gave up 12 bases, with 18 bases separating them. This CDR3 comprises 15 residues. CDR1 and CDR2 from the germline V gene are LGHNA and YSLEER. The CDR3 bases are TGCGCCAGCAGCCAAGATCTTGCTAGCGCATACACGCAGTTCTTC. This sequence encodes CASSQDLASAYTQFF.

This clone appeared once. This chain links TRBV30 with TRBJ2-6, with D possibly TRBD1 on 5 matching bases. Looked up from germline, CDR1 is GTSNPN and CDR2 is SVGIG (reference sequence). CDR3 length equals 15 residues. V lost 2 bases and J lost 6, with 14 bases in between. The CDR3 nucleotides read TGTGCCTGGAGTTTGGGGCTCTGGAAGGCCAACGTCCTGACTTTC. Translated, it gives CAWSLGLWKANVLTF.

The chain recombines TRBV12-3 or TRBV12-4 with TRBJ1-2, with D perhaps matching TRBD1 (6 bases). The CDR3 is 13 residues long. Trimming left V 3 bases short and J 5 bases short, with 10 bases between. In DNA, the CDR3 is TGTGCCAGCAGTTTTCAGGGGTCATATGGCTACACCTTC. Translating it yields CASSFQGSYGYTF.

The CDR3 DNA reads TGTGCCAGCAGCCCGGACAGATCCTATGGCTACACCTTC. This encodes CASSPDRSYGYTF. This chain joins TRBV5-4 and TRBJ1-2; D might be TRBD1 (6 bases). In germline, CDR1 is SGHNT, CDR2 YYREEE (reference sequence). The V gene lost 4 bases and the J gene lost 4 bases, with 11 bases spanning the gap. This CDR3 has 13 amino acids. Combining the CDR3 with reference TRBV5-4 and TRBJ1-2 gives the whole variable domain ETGVTQSPTHLIKTRGQQVTLRCSSQSGHNTVSWYQQALGQGPQFIFQYYREEENGRGNFPPRFSGLQFPNYSSELNVNALELDDSALYLCASSPDRSYGYTFGSGTRLTVV.

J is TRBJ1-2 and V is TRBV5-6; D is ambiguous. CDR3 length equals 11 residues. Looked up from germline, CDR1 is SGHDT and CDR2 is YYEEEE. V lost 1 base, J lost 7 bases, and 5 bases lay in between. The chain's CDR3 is CASSLSFGYTF. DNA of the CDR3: TGTGCCAGCAGCTTGTCTTTTGGCTACACCTTC.

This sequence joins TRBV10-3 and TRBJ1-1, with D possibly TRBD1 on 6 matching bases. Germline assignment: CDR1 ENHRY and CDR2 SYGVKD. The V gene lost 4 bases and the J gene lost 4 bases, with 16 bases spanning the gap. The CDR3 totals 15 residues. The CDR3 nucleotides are TGTGCCATCAGTGTGGGACACCAAGCCAGCACTGAAGCTTTCTTT. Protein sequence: CAISVGHQASTEAFF.

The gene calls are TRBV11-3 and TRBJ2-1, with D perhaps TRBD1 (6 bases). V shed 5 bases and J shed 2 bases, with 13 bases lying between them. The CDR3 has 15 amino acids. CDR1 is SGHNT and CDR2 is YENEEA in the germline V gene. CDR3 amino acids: CASSLGQRPYNEQFF. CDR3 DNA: TGTGCCAGCAGCCTTGGACAGAGGCCCTACAATGAGCAGTTCTTC.

The CDR3 loop reads CASSLEGRGDEQFF. In nucleotides, the CDR3 is TGCGCCAGCAGCTTGGAAGGGAGGGGAGATGAGCAGTTCTTC. The chain combines TRBV5-1 with TRBJ2-1, with TRBD2 matching over 7 bases. Germline assignment: CDR1 SGHRS and CDR2 YFSETQ. Trimming cost V 0 bases and J 8 bases; bases outside gene matches: 5. This CDR3 is 14 amino acids long.

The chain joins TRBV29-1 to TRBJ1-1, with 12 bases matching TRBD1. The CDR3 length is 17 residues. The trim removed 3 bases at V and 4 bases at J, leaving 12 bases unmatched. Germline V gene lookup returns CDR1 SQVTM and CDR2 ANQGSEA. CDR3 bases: TGCAGCGTTGATAGGGACAGGGGGCCTAAGGGTGGCACTGAAGCTTTCTTT. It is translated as CSVDRDRGPKGGTEAFF.

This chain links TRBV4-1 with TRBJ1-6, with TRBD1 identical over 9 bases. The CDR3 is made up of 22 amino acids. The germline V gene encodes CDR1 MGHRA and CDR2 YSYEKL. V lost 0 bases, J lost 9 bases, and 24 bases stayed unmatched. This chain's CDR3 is CASSQDPVPGTGIAEFGSPLHF. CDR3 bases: TGCGCCAGCAGCCAAGATCCTGTCCCCGGGACAGGGATCGCCGAGTTCGGTTCACCCCTCCACTTT.